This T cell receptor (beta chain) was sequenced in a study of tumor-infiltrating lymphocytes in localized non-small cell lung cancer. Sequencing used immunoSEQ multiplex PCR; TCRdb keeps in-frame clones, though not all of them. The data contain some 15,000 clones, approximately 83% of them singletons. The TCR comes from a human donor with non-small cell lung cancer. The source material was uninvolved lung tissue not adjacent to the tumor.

The CDR3 spells CASRGTQGNTEAFF. The CDR3 region has the DNA TGCGCCAGCAGGGGGACGCAGGGGAACACTGAAGCTTTCTTT. The chain employs TRBV5-1 and TRBJ1-1, with D maybe TRBD1 (5 bases). This CDR3 is built from 14 residues. Germline V gene data show CDR1 as SGHRS and CDR2 as YFSETQ. The V gene lost 5 bases and the J gene lost 1 base, with 12 bases spanning the gap.